This is a list of T cell receptor beta chains from one sample in a study of OX40 agonist ivuxolimab in advanced cancers. Measured with immunoSEQ multiplex PCR; TCRdb has only the in-frame clones, and not every one. The data show about 7,300 clones, 65% to 90% seen once. Material: CD4+ or CD8+ T cells sorted from blood, obtained in a trial of the OX40 agonist ivuxolimab. Receptor source: an adult with an advanced solid tumor such as melanoma, head and neck, liver or kidney cancer. The CDR3 runs from the conserved cysteine through the conserved F or W. A D gene is named only where the DNA matches it firmly. Rows give clone size only sometimes, using once, few, many, or a class for an expanded clone.

clone_size: NA
d_call: NA
j_call: TRBJ1-5
v_call: TRBV4-1
cdr3_nt: TGCGCCAGCAGCCAAATGACAGGCGGCAATCAGCCCCAGCATTTT
cdr3_aa: CASSQMTGGNQPQHF

clone_size: NA
d_call: NA
j_call: TRBJ2-7
v_call: TRBV18
cdr3_nt: TGTGCCAGCTCACCAGACAAGGTCCGGGACTACGAGCAGTACTTC
cdr3_aa: CASSPDKVRDYEQYF

clone_size: NA
d_call: NA
j_call: TRBJ2-7
v_call: TRBV4-1
cdr3_nt: TGCGCCAGCAGCCAACACCTATCGGACTCTTACGAGCAGTACTTC
cdr3_aa: CASSQHLSDSYEQYF

clone_size: NA
d_call: NA
j_call: TRBJ2-2
v_call: TRBV6-5
cdr3_nt: TGTGCCAGCAATCAGGGATATAGTACCGGGGAGCTGTTTTTT
cdr3_aa: CASNQGYSTGELFF

clone_size: NA
d_call: NA
j_call: TRBJ2-5
v_call: TRBV4-1
cdr3_nt: TGCGCCAGCAGCCAGAGCCCCACTACCGGGACCCAGTACTTC
cdr3_aa: CASSQSPTTGTQYF

clone_size: NA
d_call: NA
j_call: TRBJ2-1
v_call: TRBV5-1
cdr3_nt: TGCGCCAGCAGCTTGGAATGGGGCTACAATGAGCAGTTCTTC
cdr3_aa: CASSLEWGYNEQFF

clone_size: NA
d_call: NA
j_call: TRBJ1-2
v_call: TRBV6-1
cdr3_nt: TGTGCCAGCGGGCAGGGGACTAACTATGGCTACACCTTC
cdr3_aa: CASGQGTNYGYTF

clone_size: NA
d_call: TRBD1
j_call: TRBJ2-7
v_call: TRBV7-9
cdr3_nt: TGTGCCAGCAGCTTAGTAGGGGGCGTCAACGAGCAGTACTTC
cdr3_aa: CASSLVGGVNEQYF

clone_size: NA
d_call: TRBD2
j_call: TRBJ2-1
v_call: TRBV7-9
cdr3_nt: TGTGCCAGCAGCCTGCTCGGCGGGGGGGCCGGTATGATTGAGCAGTTCTTC
cdr3_aa: CASSLLGGGAGMIEQFF

clone_size: NA
d_call: NA
j_call: TRBJ1-1
v_call: TRBV30
cdr3_nt: TGTGCCTGGTCCCCAGGTATGAACACTGAAGCTTTCTTT
cdr3_aa: CAWSPGMNTEAFF

clone_size: once
d_call: NA
j_call: TRBJ2-7
v_call: TRBV7-9
cdr3_nt: TGTGCCAGCAGCTTAGCTGACTACGAGCAGTACTTC
cdr3_aa: CASSLADYEQYF

clone_size: NA
d_call: NA
j_call: TRBJ2-2
v_call: TRBV6-9
cdr3_nt: TGTGCCAGCATCAAATACACCGGGGAGCTGTTTTTT
cdr3_aa: CASIKYTGELFF

clone_size: NA
d_call: NA
j_call: TRBJ2-5
v_call: TRBV18
cdr3_nt: TGTGCCAGCTCACGTACGACAGCGGCGCAAGAGACCCAGTACTTC
cdr3_aa: CASSRTTAAQETQYF

clone_size: once
d_call: TRBD2
j_call: TRBJ2-3
v_call: TRBV11-2
cdr3_nt: TGTGCCAGCAGCCTACTAGCGGGGGGGAGTACAGATACGCAGTATTTT
cdr3_aa: CASSLLAGGSTDTQYF

clone_size: NA
d_call: NA
j_call: TRBJ1-1
v_call: TRBV29-1
cdr3_nt: TGCAGCGTTATCGACAGTATTGACTTGAACACTGAAGCTTTCTTT
cdr3_aa: CSVIDSIDLNTEAFF